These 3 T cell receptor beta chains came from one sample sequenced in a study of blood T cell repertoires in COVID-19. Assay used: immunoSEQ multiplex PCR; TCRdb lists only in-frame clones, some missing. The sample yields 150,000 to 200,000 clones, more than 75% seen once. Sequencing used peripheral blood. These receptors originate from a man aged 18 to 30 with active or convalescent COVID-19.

For the CDR3, the DNA is TGTGCCAGCAGGCTACAGCTTTCACCCCTCCACTTT. Protein product: CASRLQLSPLHF. The V and J genes are TRBV28 and TRBJ1-6; D is unresolved. This CDR3 spans 12 amino acids. CDR1 and CDR2 (germline): MDHEN, SYDVKM. V dropped 6 bases and J dropped 9 bases, with 9 bases sitting between them. The full variable domain, completed using reference TRBV28 and TRBJ1-6, is DVKVTQSSRYLVKRTGEKVFLECVQDMDHENMFWYRQDPGLGLRLIYFSYDVKMKEKGDIPEGYSVSREKKERFSLILESASTNQTSMYLCASRLQLSPLHFGNGTRLTVT.

CDR3 bases: TGTGCCATCAGCCCCGGGACAGGGGGCACAGATACGCAGTATTTT. Translation: CAISPGTGGTDTQYF. This rearrangement joins TRBV10-3 to TRBJ2-3; TRBD1 matches at 10 bases. Losses at the gene ends were 6 bases for V and 1 base for J; bases not matched to a gene: 4. Per the germline V gene, CDR1 is ENHRY and CDR2 is SYGVKD. The CDR3 sequence is 15 residues long.

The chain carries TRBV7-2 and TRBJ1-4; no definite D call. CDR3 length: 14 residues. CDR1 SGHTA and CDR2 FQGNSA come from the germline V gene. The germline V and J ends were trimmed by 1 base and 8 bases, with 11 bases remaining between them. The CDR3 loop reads CASSLDGGEEKLFF. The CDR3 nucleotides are TGTGCCAGCAGCTTAGACGGTGGAGAGGAAAAACTGTTTTTT.